These T cell receptor beta chains were read from a single sample in a study of identical twins. TCRdb independently ran MiXCR on the 5' RACE reads; one entry per CDR3 protein. The table shows fewer than 800,000 distinct CDR3 sequences, with under 8.5% occurring only once. The same specimen was also included in a second study, on yellow fever vaccine responses in identical twins.

The sample taken for sequencing was PBMCs. The receptors were sampled from a woman aged 18 to 35 in good health. Each CDR3 is given with its conserved first and last residue. Each record gives: V gene, D gene, clone size, J gene, CDR3 protein, CDR3 DNA. A D gene is named only where the DNA matches it firmly. Clone size is stated in some rows and not others, as once, few, many or a class when expanded.

>TRBV27|TRBD1|few|TRBJ1-6
CASSWTGDSPLHF
TGTGCCAGCAGTTGGACAGGGGATTCACCCCTCCACTTT
>TRBV6-5|.|few|TRBJ1-6
CASSYLGNSPLHF
TGTGCCAGCAGTTACCTGGGGAATTCACCCCTCCACTTT
>TRBV28|.|.|TRBJ2-3
CASSPAAVGSSTDTQYF
TGTGCCAGCAGTCCTGCGGCGGTCGGTTCTAGCACAGATACGCAGTATTTT
>TRBV7-3|TRBD2|.|TRBJ2-2
CASSLSSGRATGELFF
TGTGCCAGCAGCTTATCTAGCGGGAGGGCCACCGGGGAGCTGTTTTTT
>TRBV7-8|TRBD1|.|TRBJ1-1
CASSRLGQGHLNGEAFF
TGTGCCAGCAGTCGTCTCGGACAGGGGCACCTGAACGGTGAAGCTTTCTTT
>TRBV27|TRBD2|many|TRBJ2-2
CASRLAGVNTGELFF
TGTGCCAGCAGATTAGCGGGGGTAAACACCGGGGAGCTGTTTTTT
>TRBV20-1|TRBD2|few|TRBJ2-2
CSAKTSGRDTGELFF
TGCAGTGCAAAAACTAGCGGGAGGGATACCGGGGAGCTGTTTTTT
>TRBV4-1|TRBD1|many|TRBJ1-1
CASSQVQTGTSTEAFF
TGCGCCAGCAGCCAGGTCCAGACAGGGACGTCCACTGAAGCTTTCTTT
>TRBV4-1|TRBD1|many|TRBJ2-3
CASSQRTGGLDTQYF
TGCGCCAGCAGCCAAAGGACAGGGGGTTTAGATACGCAGTATTTT
>TRBV4-1|.|.|TRBJ2-1
CASRPGPATNNEQFF
TGCGCCAGCAGGCCCGGCCCAGCTACCAACAATGAGCAGTTCTTC
>TRBV20-1|.|.|TRBJ2-7
CSAPPRARSRDEQYF
TGCAGTGCTCCCCCGAGGGCTAGATCAAGGGACGAGCAGTACTTC
>TRBV7-9|.|.|TRBJ2-7
CASSPPTPTYEQYF
TGTGCCAGCAGCCCACCGACCCCAACCTACGAGCAGTACTTC
>TRBV6-1|.|.|TRBJ1-6
CASSPQASNSPLHF
TGTGCCAGCAGCCCTCAAGCATCTAATTCACCCCTCCACTTT
>TRBV11-3|.|few|TRBJ2-3
CASSSLWGADSTDTQYF
TGTGCCAGCAGCTCCTTGTGGGGGGCCGATAGCACAGATACGCAGTATTTT
>TRBV6-5|.|few|TRBJ2-3
CASRENTDTQYF
TGTGCCAGCAGGGAAAACACAGATACGCAGTATTTT
>TRBV7-8|.|many|TRBJ1-5
CASSLAELQPQHF
TGTGCCAGCAGCTTAGCAGAACTTCAGCCCCAGCATTTT
>TRBV12-3/TRBV12-4|TRBD2|.|TRBJ2-1
CASSLDLLAGGYNEQFF
TGTGCCAGCAGTTTAGATTTACTAGCGGGGGGATACAATGAGCAGTTCTTC
>TRBV28|TRBD2|few|TRBJ2-7
CATTQLIVAGSRDEQYF
TGTGCCACCACGCAACTCATAGTAGCGGGATCGAGGGACGAGCAGTACTTC
>TRBV20-1|.|few|TRBJ2-1
CSAQDASSYNEQFF
TGCAGTGCTCAGGACGCAAGCTCCTACAATGAGCAGTTCTTC
>TRBV15|.|.|TRBJ2-5
CATSKGRNQETQYF
TGTGCCACCAGCAAGGGACGGAACCAAGAGACCCAGTACTTC
>TRBV7-2|.|few|TRBJ2-2
CASSWGVGELFF
TGTGCCAGCAGCTGGGGAGTCGGGGAGCTGTTTTTT
>TRBV7-2|TRBD2|few|TRBJ2-7
CASGWTSSMVEQYF
TGTGCCAGCGGGTGGACTAGCAGCATGGTAGAGCAGTACTTC
>TRBV12-3/TRBV12-4|TRBD1|many|TRBJ2-1
CASSPRKVGTGYEQFF
TGTGCCAGCAGTCCCCGAAAGGTAGGGACAGGGTATGAGCAGTTCTTC
>TRBV3-1|.|many|TRBJ1-5
CASSQDGVSNQPQHF
TGTGCCAGCAGCCAAGATGGGGTGAGCAATCAGCCCCAGCATTTT
>TRBV29-1|.|many|TRBJ2-7
CSVLGHSSSYEQYF
TGCAGCGTTCTCGGACACTCTAGTTCCTACGAGCAGTACTTC
>TRBV9|.|few|TRBJ2-1
CASSVDSVTVNEQFF
TGTGCCAGCAGCGTAGATTCTGTGACAGTCAATGAGCAGTTCTTC
>TRBV29-1|.|many|TRBJ2-5
CSVQGQNQETQYF
TGCAGCGTCCAAGGACAGAACCAAGAGACCCAGTACTTC
>TRBV6-5|.|.|TRBJ2-1
CASSSPTDNEQFF
TGTGCCAGCAGTTCTCCAACAGACAATGAGCAGTTCTTC
>TRBV29-1|TRBD1|few|TRBJ2-1
CSTQAVLGQGYNEQFF
TGCAGCACACAAGCGGTATTGGGACAGGGGTACAATGAGCAGTTCTTC
>TRBV4-2|TRBD2|.|TRBJ2-1
CASSQETSGGYNEQFF
TGTGCCAGCAGCCAAGAAACTAGCGGGGGGTACAATGAGCAGTTCTTC
>TRBV9|.|few|TRBJ1-2
CASSVARVASNYGYTF
TGTGCCAGCAGCGTAGCCCGGGTGGCTAGTAACTATGGCTACACCTTC
>TRBV12-3/TRBV12-4|TRBD2|.|TRBJ2-3
CASNLGGLAGADTQYF
TGTGCCAGCAATTTAGGCGGACTAGCGGGGGCAGATACGCAGTATTTT
>TRBV6-1|.|many|TRBJ1-6
CASTYGGSSYNSPLHF
TGTGCCAGCACCTATGGTGGGAGTTCCTATAATTCACCCCTCCACTTT
>TRBV6-4|.|.|TRBJ2-1
CASSSQPGVAYNEQFF
TGTGCCAGCAGTTCCCAACCAGGGGTAGCATACAATGAGCAGTTCTTC
>TRBV6-1|.|many|TRBJ2-2
CASTRQRTNTGELFF
TGTGCCAGCACCCGCCAGCGAACGAACACCGGGGAGCTGTTTTTT
>TRBV12-5|.|many|TRBJ1-1
CASGLVNTEAFF
TGTGCTAGTGGTTTGGTGAACACTGAAGCTTTCTTT
>TRBV28|.|.|TRBJ2-1
CASSLSAGPEYNEQFF
TGTGCCAGCAGTTTGTCGGCGGGACCCGAATACAATGAGCAGTTCTTC
>TRBV5-4|TRBD1|.|TRBJ2-2
CASSHGTGAGPGELFF
TGTGCCAGCAGCCACGGGACAGGGGCTGGTCCCGGGGAGCTGTTTTTT
>TRBV28|TRBD1|many|TRBJ1-1
CASSPGSGTGGTEAFF
TGTGCCAGCAGCCCCGGCAGTGGGACAGGCGGGACTGAAGCTTTCTTT
>TRBV7-9|TRBD1|.|TRBJ2-7
CASSFTGQGGYEQYF
TGTGCCAGCAGCTTCACGGGACAGGGAGGCTACGAGCAGTACTTC